This record looks at one T cell receptor (beta chain) sequence and its context. The target antigen is unknown. TCR beta VDJ and CDR3 were profiled, and genomic DNA was the template. TCRdb called the reads again in MiXCR, with one record for every CDR3 protein. Of some 220,000 distinct CDR3 sequences detected, 34% appear once; the ten largest clones hold around 1.1%. This sample stems from a study of CD8+CD57+ T cells in acquired aplastic anemia. The overall study: Yields of DNA that came from sorted CD4+ and CD8+ cells averaged approximately 3.5 ug. On average, healthy donors gave 8.5 million to 14 million reads for CD4+ cells.

The study, taken as a whole, reports: Between patients and controls, CD8+ Simpson's diversity did not vary significantly. Overlap between patients and controls comprised 25 to 30 CD8+ CDR3 sequences.

The material sequenced was sorted CD4+, CD8+, or CD8+CD57+ T cells (not recorded which) from PBMCs. The clonotype originates from a human donor in good health, serving as a control.

CDR3 in amino acids: CASTNLFRSYEQYF. DNA for the CDR3: TGCGCCAGCACCAATCTATTCCGCTCCTACGAGCAGTACTTC. The V gene is TRBV5-1, the J gene TRBJ2-7; no definite D call. CDR3 length: 14 amino acids. Trimming cost V 6 bases and J 0 bases, with 13 bases left between them. Per the germline V gene, CDR1 is SGHRS and CDR2 is YFSETQ.